This T cell receptor beta chain was documented in a study of blood T cell repertoires in COVID-19. Across the study: Both acute and convalescent COVID-19 samples were obtained from the United States, Italy and Spain.

Authors' analysis steps: Using reference gene primer amplification, nucleated cell counts were estimated. Sequencing was performed with immunoSEQ multiplex PCR; in TCRdb, only in-frame clones are kept and a portion is missing. V, J and clone size were drawn from that table, and D and trimming were deduced from the DNA. Of hundreds of thousands of clones in the sample, around 84% are singletons; the top ten hold 4.4%. CDR3 size: 14 residues. The V end lost 6 bases, the J end lost 1 base, and 10 bases lay between the germline ends. Germline loops: CDR1 SNHLY, CDR2 FYNNEI. The receptor's source is a man aged 45 to 65 with acute or convalescent COVID-19. The chain recombines TRBV2 with TRBJ1-3; D is unresolved. Sequencing used peripheral blood. CDR3 nucleotide sequence: TGTGCCAGCAGCGGGGATCGTTCTGGAAACACCATATATTTT. It yields the protein CASSGDRSGNTIYF.